The clone carrying this T cell receptor (beta chain) was observed a few times. The sample comes from a study of T cells after yellow fever vaccination. MiXCR was run by TCRdb on the 5' RACE reads, yielding one entry per CDR3 protein. This table holds 350,000 to 550,000 distinct CDR3 sequences, 18% found once. After removal of 0 bases from V and 6 bases from J, the junction contained 6 bases not matched to a gene. Germline values: CDR1 SGHVS, CDR2 FNYEAQ. CDR3 length: 17 amino acids. The sample consisted of PBMCs, taken before the yellow fever booster vaccination. The chain recombines TRBV7-6 with TRBJ2-1, with 12 bases fitting TRBD2. This receptor was obtained from a young man who received the YFV17D yellow fever vaccine. The CDR3 here is CASSLARGLAGPNEQFF. Written as DNA, the CDR3 is TGTGCCAGCAGCTTAGCGAGGGGACTAGCGGGCCCCAATGAGCAGTTCTTC.